The present T cell receptor beta chain was sequenced within a study of T-cell memory formation after mild COVID-19 (dated by TCRdb to about 2021). For context, the study as a whole: TCR sequence clusters from the two donors were largely donor specific. Longitudinal TCRalpha and TCRbeta repertoire sequencing tracked T-cell clones expanding and contracting after mild COVID-19 in two donors. Two young, previously healthy adult volunteers made up the cohort, one male and one female.

Ficoll-Paque density gradient centrifugation was the method used to isolate PBMCs. The research as a whole found: The second-wave clones that peaked on day 37 were not confirmed to be SARS-CoV-2 specific. Some responding clones were found in pre-infection memory, which suggests that pre-existing cross-reactive memory T cells took part in the SARS-CoV-2 response. The study included only a couple of mild cases, and larger cohorts that include severe cases with pre-infection samples were judged to be necessary. Contracting CD4+ clones were found mainly in CM and EM memory subsets, while CD8+ clones were enriched in EMRA. Clones contracting from day 15 to 85 had balanced CD4/CD8 phenotypes, while a second wave expanding from day 15 to 37 was biased towards CD4+.

Comments on this clonotype: The clone's antigen remains unknown. The record has no base qualities; no much larger clone is one base away.

TCRdb shows the sequencer as Illumina NovaSeq 6000. Using 5'RACE with constant-segment primers, TCRalpha and TCRbeta cDNA libraries were constructed, with sample barcodes and unique molecular identifiers added in the process. RNA was extracted from every sample with Trizol reagent. Library amplification was performed in two PCR steps, and a second sample barcode and Illumina TruSeq adapters were introduced in the second step. Sequencing of the libraries was done on an Illumina NovaSeq, producing 2 x 150 bp paired-end reads. On the study's bioinformatics: Reads were demultiplexed and collapsed into UMI-guided consensus sequences with migec v1.2.7. Using mixcr v2.1.11, UMI consensuses were aligned to TRA and TRB V and J templates and then assembled into clonotypes. A clonotype was counted as expanded or contracted only when both edgeR and NoisET called the clonotype significant, with the noise models trained on biological replicates. For edgeR calls, a false discovery rate-adjusted p below 0.01 and a log2 fold-change threshold of 1 were applied. As an exploratory analysis of dynamics, max-normalized trajectories of the 1000 most abundant clonotypes were examined with PCA combined with hierarchical clustering. Each responding clone was given a CD4 or CD8 phenotype based on the CD4+ and CD8+ repertoires, which had been sequenced separately. TCRdb ran its own pipeline on the public reads, namely fastp trimming at Q25 and MiXCR clone calling, and kept in-frame beta chains. Each CDR3 protein gets just one entry, which takes the most common genes and DNA from the rows behind it. Clone size and V and J calls follow TCRdb, not the original study. This sample comprises around 370,000 distinct CDR3 sequences, more than 20% of them detected only once. The ten most abundant clones make up around 12% of the sample.

Sequencing input: PBMCs or a T cell subset sorted from them (not recorded which). The clonotype comes from an adult woman who had mild COVID-19 (a few samples of this study predate the infection). The sample titles of this study are shuffled in the database, so cell type and time point are left out; the donor was told from shared clones.

The DNA sequence is TGTGCCAGCAGCTCAGCCCTGGGGGCACTCTACACTGAAGCTTTCTTT. Protein translation: CASSSALGALYTEAFF. This chain is built from TRBV7-8 and TRBJ1-1; TRBD1 could be the D gene, as 6 bases match. The CDR3 spans 16 residues, from the cysteine through the phenylalanine. The sequence is cut down to CDR3 DNA, 48 bases in frame from base 1. At the junction V is shortened by 4 bases and J by 3 bases, with 18 bases in between. The germline V gene yields SGHVS for CDR1 and FQNEAQ for CDR2.